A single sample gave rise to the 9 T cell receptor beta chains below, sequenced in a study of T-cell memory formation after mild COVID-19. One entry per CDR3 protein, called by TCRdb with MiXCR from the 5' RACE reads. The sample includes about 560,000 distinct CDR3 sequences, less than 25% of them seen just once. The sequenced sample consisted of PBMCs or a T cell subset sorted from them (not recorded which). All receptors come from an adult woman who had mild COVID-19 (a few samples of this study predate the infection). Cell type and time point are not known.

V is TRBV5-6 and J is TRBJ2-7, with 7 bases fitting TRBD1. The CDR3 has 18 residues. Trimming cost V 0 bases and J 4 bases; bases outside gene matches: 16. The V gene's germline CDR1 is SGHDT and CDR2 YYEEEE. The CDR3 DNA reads TGTGCCAGCAGCTTGGATTTTTCCCCGCGGACAGGCAAATACGAGCAGTACTTC. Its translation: CASSLDFSPRTGKYEQYF.

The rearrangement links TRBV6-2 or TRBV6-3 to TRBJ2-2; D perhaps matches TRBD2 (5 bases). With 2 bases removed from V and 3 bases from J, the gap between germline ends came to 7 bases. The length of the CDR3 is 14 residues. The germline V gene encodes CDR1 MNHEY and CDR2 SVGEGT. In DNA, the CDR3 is TGTGCCAGCAGTTACGACTACGACACCGGGGAGCTGTTTTTT. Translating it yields CASSYDYDTGELFF.

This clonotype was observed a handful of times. The CDR3 bases are TGTGCCACCAGGAGGGGGCTTACAGATACGCAGTATTTT. Protein product: CATRRGLTDTQYF. This chain links TRBV24-1 with TRBJ2-3, with 7 bases aligning to TRBD1. This CDR3 has 13 amino acids. V lost 7 bases to trimming and J lost 3 bases; unmatched junction nucleotides: 3. CDR1 is KGHDR, CDR2 SFDVKD, per germline.

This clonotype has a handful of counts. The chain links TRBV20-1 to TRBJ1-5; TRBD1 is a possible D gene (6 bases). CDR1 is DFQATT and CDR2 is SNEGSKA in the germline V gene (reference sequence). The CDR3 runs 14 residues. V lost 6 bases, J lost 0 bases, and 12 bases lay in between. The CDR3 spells CSAHYRDSNQPQHF. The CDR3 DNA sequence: TGCAGTGCACACTACAGGGATAGCAATCAGCCCCAGCATTTT.

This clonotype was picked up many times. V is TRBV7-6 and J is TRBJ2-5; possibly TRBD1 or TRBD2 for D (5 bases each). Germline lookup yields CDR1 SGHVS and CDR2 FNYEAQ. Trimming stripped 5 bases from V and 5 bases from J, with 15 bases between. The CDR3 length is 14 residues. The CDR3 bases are TGTGCCAGCAGCCCCCGGGACGCTGGGGAGACCCAGTACTTC. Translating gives CASSPRDAGETQYF.

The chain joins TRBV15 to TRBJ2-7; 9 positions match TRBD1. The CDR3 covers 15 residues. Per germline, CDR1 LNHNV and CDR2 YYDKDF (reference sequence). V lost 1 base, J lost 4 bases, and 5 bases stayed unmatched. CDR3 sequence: CATSRVDRGGYEQYF. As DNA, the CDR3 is TGTGCCACCAGCAGAGTGGACAGGGGTGGTTACGAGCAGTACTTC.

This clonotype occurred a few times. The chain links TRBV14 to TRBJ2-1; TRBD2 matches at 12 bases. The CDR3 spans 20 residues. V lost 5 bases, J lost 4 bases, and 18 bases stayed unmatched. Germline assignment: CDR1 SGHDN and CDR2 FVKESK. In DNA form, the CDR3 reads TGTGCCAGCAGCGCTTCTAGCGGGGGGGCCGTCCGCCCCTCGTACAATGAGCAGTTCTTC. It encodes CASSASSGGAVRPSYNEQFF.

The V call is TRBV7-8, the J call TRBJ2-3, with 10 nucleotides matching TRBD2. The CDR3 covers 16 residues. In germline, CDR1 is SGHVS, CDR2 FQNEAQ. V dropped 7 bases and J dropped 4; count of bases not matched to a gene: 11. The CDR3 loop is CASNKAGGHSADTQYF. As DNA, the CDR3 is TGTGCCAGCAACAAAGCGGGGGGGCATTCAGCAGATACGCAGTATTTT.

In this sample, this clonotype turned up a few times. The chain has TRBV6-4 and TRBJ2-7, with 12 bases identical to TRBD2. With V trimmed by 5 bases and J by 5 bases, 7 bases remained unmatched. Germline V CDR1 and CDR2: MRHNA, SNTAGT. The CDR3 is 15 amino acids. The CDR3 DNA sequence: TGTGCCAGCAGTCCTAGCGGGGGGGCCTGGGACGAGCAGTACTTC. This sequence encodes CASSPSGGAWDEQYF.